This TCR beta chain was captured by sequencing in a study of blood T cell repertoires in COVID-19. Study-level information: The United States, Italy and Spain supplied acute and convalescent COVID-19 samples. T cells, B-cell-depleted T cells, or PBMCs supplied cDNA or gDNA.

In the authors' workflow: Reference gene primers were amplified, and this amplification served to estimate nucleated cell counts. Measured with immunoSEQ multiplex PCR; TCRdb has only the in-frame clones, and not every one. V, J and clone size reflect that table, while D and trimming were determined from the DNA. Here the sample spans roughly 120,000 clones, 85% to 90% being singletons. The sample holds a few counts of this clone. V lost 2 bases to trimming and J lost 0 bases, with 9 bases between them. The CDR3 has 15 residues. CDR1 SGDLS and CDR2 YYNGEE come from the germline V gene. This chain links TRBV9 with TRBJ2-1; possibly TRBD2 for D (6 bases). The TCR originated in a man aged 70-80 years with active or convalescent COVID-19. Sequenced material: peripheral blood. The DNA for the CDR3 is TGTGCCAGCAGCGTCGGGAGATACTCCTACAATGAGCAGTTCTTC. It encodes CASSVGRYSYNEQFF.